This T cell receptor (beta chain) was observed in a study of shared T cell receptors in the human thymus. V lost 1 base and J 4 bases, leaving 16 bases between the germline ends. The CDR3 is 16 amino acids. CDR1 is MNHEY, CDR2 SVGAGI, per germline. Here immunoSEQ multiplex PCR was the method, and the copy in TCRdb shows in-frame clones only, minus some. The sample has hundreds of thousands of clones, over 75% seen once. The data were also submitted as part of a second study, on human thymus T cells. That source notes: Samples came from healthy Finnish infants during open corrective cardiac surgery. Repertoires from thymus and blood appeared to show biased V and J gene usage.

The sequence was obtained from a boy younger than two with a congenital heart defect. The rearrangement uses TRBV6-5 and TRBJ2-5; tentatively, D is TRBD1 (5 bases). Source material: thymocytes. In DNA form, the CDR3 reads TGTGCCAGCAGTTACTTTTCCAGGGATCGCGGAGAGACCCAGTACTTC. Amino acid sequence: CASSYFSRDRGETQYF.